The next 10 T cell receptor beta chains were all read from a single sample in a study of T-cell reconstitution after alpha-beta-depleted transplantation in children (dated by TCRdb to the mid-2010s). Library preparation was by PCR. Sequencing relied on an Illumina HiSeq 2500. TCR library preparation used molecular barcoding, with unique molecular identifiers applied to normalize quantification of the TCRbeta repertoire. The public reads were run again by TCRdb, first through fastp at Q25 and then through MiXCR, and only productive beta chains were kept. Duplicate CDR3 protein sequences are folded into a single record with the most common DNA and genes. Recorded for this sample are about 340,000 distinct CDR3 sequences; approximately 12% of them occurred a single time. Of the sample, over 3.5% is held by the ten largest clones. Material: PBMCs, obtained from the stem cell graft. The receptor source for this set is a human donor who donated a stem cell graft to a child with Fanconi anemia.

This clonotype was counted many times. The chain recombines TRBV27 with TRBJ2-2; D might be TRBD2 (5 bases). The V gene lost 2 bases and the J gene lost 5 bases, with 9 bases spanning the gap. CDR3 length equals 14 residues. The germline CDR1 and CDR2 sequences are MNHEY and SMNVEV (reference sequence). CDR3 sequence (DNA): TGTGCCAGCAGTTTAGGGCGGAGGACCGGGGAGCTGTTTTTT. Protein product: CASSLGRRTGELFF.

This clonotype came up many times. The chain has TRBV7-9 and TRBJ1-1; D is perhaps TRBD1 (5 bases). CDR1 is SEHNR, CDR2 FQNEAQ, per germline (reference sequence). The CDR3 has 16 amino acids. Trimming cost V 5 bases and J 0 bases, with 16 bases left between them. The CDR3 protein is CASSPPGLTMNTEAFF. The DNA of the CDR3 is TGTGCCAGCAGCCCGCCGGGACTCACTATGAACACTGAAGCTTTCTTT.

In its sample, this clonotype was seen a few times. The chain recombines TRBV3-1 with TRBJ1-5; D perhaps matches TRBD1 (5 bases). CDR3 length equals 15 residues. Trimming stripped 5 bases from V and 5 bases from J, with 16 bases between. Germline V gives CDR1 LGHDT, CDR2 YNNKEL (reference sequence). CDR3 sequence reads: CASSLGVRADQPQHF. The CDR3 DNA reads TGTGCCAGCAGCTTAGGGGTCCGGGCGGATCAGCCCCAGCATTTT. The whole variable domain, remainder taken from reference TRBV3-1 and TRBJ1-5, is DTAVSQTPKYLVTQMGNDKSIKCEQNLGHDTMYWYKQDSKKFLKIMFSYNNKELIINETVPNRFSPKSPDKAHLNLHINSLELGDSAVYFCASSLGVRADQPQHFGDGTRLSIL.

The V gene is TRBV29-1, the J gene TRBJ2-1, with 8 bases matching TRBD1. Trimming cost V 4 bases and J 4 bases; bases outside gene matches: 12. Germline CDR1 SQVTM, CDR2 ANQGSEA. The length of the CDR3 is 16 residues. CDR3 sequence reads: CSVGSGPGQVYNEQFF. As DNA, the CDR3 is TGCAGCGTTGGATCCGGACCGGGACAGGTTTACAATGAGCAGTTCTTC.

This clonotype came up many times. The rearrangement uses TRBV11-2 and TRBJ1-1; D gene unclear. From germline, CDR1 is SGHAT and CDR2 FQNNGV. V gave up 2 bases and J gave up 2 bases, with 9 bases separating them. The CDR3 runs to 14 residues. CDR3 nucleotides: TGTGCCAGCAGCTTACTGGGAAGCAACACTGAAGCTTTCTTT. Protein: CASSLLGSNTEAFF.

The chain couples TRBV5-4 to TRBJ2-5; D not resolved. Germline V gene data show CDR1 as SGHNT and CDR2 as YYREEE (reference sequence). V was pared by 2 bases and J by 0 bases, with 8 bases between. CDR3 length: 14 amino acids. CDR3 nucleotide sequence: TGTGCCAGCAGCTTTTCGGTCAACCAAGAGACCCAGTACTTC. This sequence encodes CASSFSVNQETQYF. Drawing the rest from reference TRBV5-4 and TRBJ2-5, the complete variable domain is ETGVTQSPTHLIKTRGQQVTLRCSSQSGHNTVSWYQQALGQGPQFIFQYYREEENGRGNFPPRFSGLQFPNYSSELNVNALELDDSALYLCASSFSVNQETQYFGPGTRLLVL.

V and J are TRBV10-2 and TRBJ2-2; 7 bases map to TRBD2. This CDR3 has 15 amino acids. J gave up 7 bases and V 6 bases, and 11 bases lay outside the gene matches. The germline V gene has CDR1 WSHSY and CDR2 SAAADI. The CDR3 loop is CASSAYGGGIGELFF. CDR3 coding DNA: TGCGCCAGCAGCGCTTACGGCGGGGGTATCGGGGAGCTGTTTTTT.

The DNA for the CDR3 is TGTGCCAGCAGTGCCAGGCCCACTGAAGCTTTCTTT. Translating it yields CASSARPTEAFF. The chain combines TRBV6-1 with TRBJ1-1; D not certain. CDR1 and CDR2 from the germline V gene are MNHNS and SASEGT. This CDR3 spans 12 amino acids. The V and J ends lost 4 bases and 4 bases respectively, with 7 bases between them.

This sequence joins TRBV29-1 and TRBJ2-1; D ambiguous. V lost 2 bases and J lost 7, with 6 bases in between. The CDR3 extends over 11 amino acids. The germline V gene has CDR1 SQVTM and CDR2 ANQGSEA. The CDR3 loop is CSVEPANEQFF. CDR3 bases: TGCAGCGTTGAACCCGCAAATGAGCAGTTCTTC.

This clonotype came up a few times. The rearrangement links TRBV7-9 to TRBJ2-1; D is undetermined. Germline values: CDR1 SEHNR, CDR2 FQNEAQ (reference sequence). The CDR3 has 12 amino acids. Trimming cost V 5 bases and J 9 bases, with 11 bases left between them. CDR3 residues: CASSIVTSEQFF. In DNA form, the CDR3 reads TGTGCCAGCAGCATAGTGACAAGTGAGCAGTTCTTC.